Listed here are 25 T cell receptor beta chains from one sample, sequenced in a study of beta chain features in type 1 diabetes. Of the isolated RNA, all was reverse transcribed, and so the sequenced material was expressed TCRB transcripts. The assay was immunoSEQ multiplex PCR, and TCRdb's table has in-frame clones only and misses some. The table has about 150,000 clones, approximately 8.1% seen once; the top ten hold almost 0.65%. What was sequenced was central memory CD4+ T cells from blood. The receptors here all came from a man aged 18 to 35 in good health.

The rearrangement joins TRBV5-1 to TRBJ2-2; 10 bases map to TRBD2. CDR1 and CDR2 (germline): SGHRS, YFSETQ. Trimming cost V 0 bases and J 4 bases; bases outside gene matches: 6. CDR3 length: 17 amino acids. The CDR3 spells CASSLASSGGVTGELFF. Here the CDR3 DNA reads TGCGCCAGCAGCTTGGCGTCTAGCGGGGGAGTCACCGGGGAGCTGTTTTTT.

This clone was picked up a small number of times. The V and J genes are TRBV5-4 and TRBJ2-3, with TRBD2 identical over 9 bases. Germline V gene lookup returns CDR1 SGHNT and CDR2 YYREEE (reference sequence). The CDR3 runs 15 residues. Losses at the gene ends were 4 bases for V and 1 base for J; bases not matched to a gene: 4. CDR3 DNA: TGTGCCAGCAGCACTTGGACTAGCGGCACAGATACGCAGTATTTT. It codes for CASSTWTSGTDTQYF. The full variable domain, with the rest looked up from reference TRBV5-4 and TRBJ2-3, is ETGVTQSPTHLIKTRGQQVTLRCSSQSGHNTVSWYQQALGQGPQFIFQYYREEENGRGNFPPRFSGLQFPNYSSELNVNALELDDSALYLCASSTWTSGTDTQYFGPGTRLTVL.

The chain combines TRBV29-1 with TRBJ2-1, with 11 bases fitting TRBD1. The CDR3 has 14 amino acids. The trim removed 7 bases at V and 7 bases at J, leaving 9 bases unmatched. Germline CDR1 SQVTM, CDR2 ANQGSEA. CDR3 sequence reads: CSGGGTGGMNEQFF. CDR3 DNA: TGCAGCGGGGGCGGGACAGGGGGTATGAATGAGCAGTTCTTC.

This clone was found a few times. This sequence joins TRBV28 and TRBJ2-3; 8 positions match TRBD2. V lost 5 bases to trimming and J lost 6 bases; unmatched junction nucleotides: 10. Germline lookup yields CDR1 MDHEN and CDR2 SYDVKM. This CDR3 has 15 residues. The CDR3 is CASSPFGRARDTQYF. CDR3 DNA sequence: TGTGCCAGCAGTCCCTTCGGGAGGGCCAGGGATACGCAGTATTTT.

This chain connects TRBV7-3 to TRBJ2-3; 10 nucleotides match TRBD1. CDR1 is SGHTA and CDR2 is FQGTGA in the germline V gene. J gave up 2 bases and V 2 bases, and 1 base lay outside the gene matches. The CDR3 extends over 15 amino acids. CDR3 coding DNA: TGTGCCAGCAGCTTAGGGACAGGGGCCACAGATACGCAGTATTTT. Translated, it gives CASSLGTGATDTQYF. Full variable domain (remainder filled in from reference TRBV7-3 and TRBJ2-3): GAGVSQTPSNKVTEKGKYVELRCDPISGHTALYWYRQSLGQGPEFLIYFQGTGAADDSGLPNDRFFAVRPEGSVSTLKIQRTERGDSAVYLCASSLGTGATDTQYFGPGTRLTVL.

The chain has TRBV6-5 and TRBJ2-5; 7 bases fit TRBD2. The CDR3 has 14 amino acids. Germline lookup yields CDR1 MNHEY and CDR2 SVGAGI. With V trimmed by 6 bases and J by 2 bases, 6 bases remained unmatched. The CDR3 protein is CASRQSGEQETQYF. The CDR3 DNA is TGTGCCAGCAGACAAAGCGGGGAGCAAGAGACCCAGTACTTC.

The chain links TRBV10-2 to TRBJ1-5; weak D call: TRBD1 (5 bases). CDR1 WSHSY and CDR2 SAAADI come from the germline V gene. The length of the CDR3 is 14 residues. The germline V and J ends were trimmed by 2 bases and 5 bases, with 10 bases remaining between them. The CDR3 coding sequence is TGCGCCAGCAGTGAGGCGGGGGGGGATCAGCCCCAGCATTTT. Amino acid sequence: CASSEAGGDQPQHF.

This clone has more than one count but fewer than ten. The rearrangement uses TRBV28 and TRBJ2-3; a weak D match, TRBD1 (6 bases). This CDR3 region has 13 residues. Germline CDR1 and CDR2: MDHEN and SYDVKM. Trimming left V 3 bases short and J 12 bases short, with 16 bases between. The CDR3 DNA reads TGTGCCAGCAGTTTTCAAAGGGGGATAGTACAGTATTTT. Translated, it gives CASSFQRGIVQYF.

This chain links TRBV6-6 with TRBJ2-1; tentative D call: TRBD2 (6 bases). Deletions cut 1 base from V and 6 bases from J, with 13 bases between. Germline CDR1 reads MNHNY; CDR2 reads SVGAGI (reference sequence). CDR3 length equals 15 residues. CDR3 in DNA: TGTGCCAGCAGTTACTGGGGTGGGAGGTTCAATGAGCAGTTCTTC. It specifies CASSYWGGRFNEQFF.

This clone has ten or more counts. The V and J genes are TRBV20-1 and TRBJ2-1; D gene ambiguous. With 6 bases removed from V and 1 base from J, the gap between germline ends came to 4 bases. The CDR3 has 11 residues. CDR1 and CDR2 (germline): DFQATT, SNEGSKA (reference sequence). DNA of the CDR3: TGCAGTGCCGGGTCCTACAATGAGCAGTTCTTC. Its translation is CSAGSYNEQFF.

This clone turned up a few times. J is TRBJ2-1 and V is TRBV7-3; TRBD1 matches 8 bases. Germline-derived CDR1 and CDR2 are SGHTA and FQGTGA. The CDR3 consists of 15 residues. Trimming removed 1 base from V and 7 bases from J; junction bases left unmatched: 6. The chain's CDR3 is CASSLMGQALNEQFF. The CDR3 bases are TGTGCCAGCAGCTTAATGGGACAGGCTTTGAATGAGCAGTTCTTC.

This clone was seen a handful of times. This chain uses TRBV6-5 with TRBJ1-2, with 8 bases lining up with TRBD1. CDR3 length: 16 amino acids. The V and J ends lost 4 bases and 3 bases, in that order; junction bases with no gene match: 10. From germline, CDR1 is MNHEY and CDR2 SVGAGI. For the CDR3, the DNA is TGTGCCAGCAGTTCCTACGGACAGGGAGGCGACTATGGCTACACCTTC. Translated, it gives CASSSYGQGGDYGYTF.

This clone has more than one count but fewer than ten. The chain uses TRBV7-2 and TRBJ2-7; 9 bases fit TRBD1. V shed 0 bases, J shed 2 bases, and the junction held 8 bases outside the gene matches. From germline, CDR1 is SGHTA and CDR2 FQGNSA. This CDR3 has 17 amino acids. CDR3 in DNA: TGTGCCAGCAGCTTAGCGAGTGGGACAGGGTTTCCCTACGAGCAGTACTTC. Its translation is CASSLASGTGFPYEQYF.

The rearrangement joins TRBV9 to TRBJ2-5; 12 bases line up with TRBD2. CDR1 and CDR2 (germline): SGDLS, YYNGEE. Germline trimming cut 6 bases from V and 4 bases from J; bases unmatched to any gene: 7. This CDR3 has 15 residues. The CDR3 region is CASTRTSGARETQYF. The CDR3 DNA reads TGTGCCAGCACCCGGACTAGCGGGGCTCGAGAGACCCAGTACTTC.

This clone was counted a few times. This sequence joins TRBV18 and TRBJ2-1, with TRBD2 identical over 10 bases. The germline V gene has CDR1 KGHSH and CDR2 LQKENI. Trimming took 0 bases from V and 8 from J; bases not matched to a gene: 7. The CDR3 is 16 amino acids. DNA for the CDR3: TGTGCCAGCTCACCACCCAGCGGGGGGGGGATCCATGAGCAGTTCTTC. Its translation is CASSPPSGGGIHEQFF.

In this sample, this clone turned up a few times. V and J are TRBV28 and TRBJ2-1, with TRBD2 matching 10 bases. The CDR3 contains 16 residues. Losses at the gene ends were 5 bases for V and 3 bases for J; bases not matched to a gene: 7. Per the germline V gene, CDR1 is MDHEN and CDR2 is SYDVKM. As DNA, the CDR3 is TGTGCCAGCAGTCCAGGACTAGCGGCGGGCTACAATGAGCAGTTCTTC. It translates to CASSPGLAAGYNEQFF. The full variable domain, its missing parts supplied by reference TRBV28 and TRBJ2-1, is DVKVTQSSRYLVKRTGEKVFLECVQDMDHENMFWYRQDPGLGLRLIYFSYDVKMKEKGDIPEGYSVSREKKERFSLILESASTNQTSMYLCASSPGLAAGYNEQFFGPGTRLTVL.

The chain combines TRBV14 with TRBJ2-5, with D possibly TRBD1 on 6 matching bases. Looked up from germline, CDR1 is SGHDN and CDR2 is FVKESK. The CDR3 is 15 amino acids. Trimming pared 1 base from V and 7 bases from J, leaving 16 bases between. The CDR3 coding sequence is TGTGCCAGCAGCCAAGGTCACAGGGAGCTGGCGACCCAGTACTTC. This sequence encodes CASSQGHRELATQYF.

The sample holds many counts of this clone. The V and J genes are TRBV9 and TRBJ2-5; D gene ambiguous. The CDR3 totals 10 residues. Germline assignment: CDR1 SGDLS and CDR2 YYNGEE. V lost 0 bases to trimming and J lost 10 bases, with 4 bases between them. CDR3 sequence reads: CASSVAIQYF. Written as DNA, the CDR3 is TGTGCCAGCAGCGTAGCTATCCAGTACTTC.

The J gene is TRBJ2-1, the V gene TRBV10-3; 10 nucleotides agree with TRBD1. The CDR3 runs 14 residues. Germline trimming cut 6 bases from V and 3 bases from J; bases unmatched to any gene: 2. Germline V gene sequence: CDR1 ENHRY, CDR2 SYGVKD. The CDR3 DNA reads TGTGCCATCAGGAGGACAGGGGGCTACAATGAGCAGTTCTTC. Its translation is CAIRRTGGYNEQFF.

The rearrangement links TRBV5-1 to TRBJ2-2, with 9 bases that match TRBD2. CDR3 size: 17 residues. V shed 0 bases, J shed 2 bases, and the junction held 5 bases outside the gene matches. Germline assignment: CDR1 SGHRS and CDR2 YFSETQ. The CDR3 DNA reads as TGCGCCAGCAGCTTGGTGGCTAGCGGGGTTAACACCGGGGAGCTGTTTTTT. Amino acids: CASSLVASGVNTGELFF.

This clone was found a few times. Other nucleotide sequences in the sample specify the same CDR3. The chain joins TRBV11-2 to TRBJ1-5; TRBD1 might be the D (5 bases). The CDR3 has 13 residues. CDR1 and CDR2 (germline): SGHAT, FQNNGV. V shed 6 bases and J shed 4 bases, with 10 bases lying between them. The CDR3 here is CASSLDRNQPQHF. In nucleotides, the CDR3 is TGTGCCAGCAGTCTTGACAGAAATCAGCCCCAGCATTTT.

The chain uses TRBV11-2 and TRBJ1-4; D might be TRBD1 (5 bases). CDR1 and CDR2 (germline): SGHAT, FQNNGV. This CDR3 region has 15 residues. Trimming took off 5 bases at V and 4 bases at J, with 14 bases between the two ends. CDR3 protein: CASSHRQTRNEKLFF. The DNA for the CDR3 is TGTGCCAGCAGCCATCGACAGACACGTAATGAAAAACTGTTTTTT.

The table lists this clone with a few counts. The chain joins TRBV7-3 to TRBJ2-2; D call uncertain. The germline V gene has CDR1 SGHTA and CDR2 FQGTGA. Deletions cut 6 bases from V and 2 bases from J, with 7 bases between. The CDR3 is 13 amino acids. DNA for the CDR3: TGTGCCAGCAGTCCACTTAACACCGGGGAGCTGTTTTTT. This sequence encodes CASSPLNTGELFF. The full variable domain, with the rest looked up from reference TRBV7-3 and TRBJ2-2, is GAGVSQTPSNKVTEKGKYVELRCDPISGHTALYWYRQSLGQGPEFLIYFQGTGAADDSGLPNDRFFAVRPEGSVSTLKIQRTERGDSAVYLCASSPLNTGELFFGEGSRLTVL.

This clone was counted between two and nine times. The rearrangement uses TRBV15 and TRBJ2-2; tentative D call: TRBD1 (7 bases). CDR1 is LNHNV and CDR2 is YYDKDF in the germline V gene (reference sequence). There are 17 residues in the CDR3. Trimming left V 1 base short and J 0 bases short, with 12 bases between. The CDR3 DNA reads TGTGCCACCAGCAGAGGAGGGGGGACAGCGAACACCGGGGAGCTGTTTTTT. Translating it yields CATSRGGGTANTGELFF.

The V gene is TRBV7-9, the J gene TRBJ1-1, with 8 bases aligning to TRBD1. Germline-derived CDR1 and CDR2 are SEHNR and FQNEAQ (reference sequence). With V trimmed by 5 bases and J by 3 bases, 8 bases remained unmatched. The CDR3 extends over 15 amino acids. The CDR3 nucleotides are TGTGCCAGCAGCCCAGGACAGGGCCGAGACACTGAAGCTTTCTTT. It translates to CASSPGQGRDTEAFF.